The clone carrying this TCR beta chain was detected ten times or more. Its antigen is not identified. Looked up from germline, CDR1 is SGDLS and CDR2 is YYNGEE. The germline V and J ends were trimmed by 0 bases and 4 bases, with 13 bases remaining between them. The CDR3 totals 15 residues. The sample comes from a study of metastatic and nonmetastatic thyroid tumors. Background on the study: Thyroid patients, malignant and benign, had repertoires compared across blood and tumor or nodule tissue. Whole-study findings and limits: Reports indicated that malignant thyroid tumors showed significantly higher TCR beta diversity than benign nodules did, in blood and tumor.

Patients had received no treatment of any kind before thyroid surgery. Per the original data handling: Clinicopathological groups supplied CDR3 differences that were used to build a distant-metastasis classifier for papillary thyroid cancer. TCRdb ran MiXCR on the PCR reads. TCRdb's processing, not the authors' own work, is the source of the V and J calls. The sample shows 25,000 to 35,000 clones, 15% to 20% of them seen only once. The specimen was blood. The source is a female donor with papillary thyroid cancer or a benign thyroid nodule (not recorded which). Some clones in this sample may be carry-over from other donors' samples. This sequence joins TRBV9 and TRBJ1-1, with a possible D match to TRBD1 (6 bases). For the CDR3, the DNA is TGTGCCAGCAGCGTAGCCGGGGGGCAGGGCACTGAAGCTTTCTTT. Protein: CASSVAGGQGTEAFF.